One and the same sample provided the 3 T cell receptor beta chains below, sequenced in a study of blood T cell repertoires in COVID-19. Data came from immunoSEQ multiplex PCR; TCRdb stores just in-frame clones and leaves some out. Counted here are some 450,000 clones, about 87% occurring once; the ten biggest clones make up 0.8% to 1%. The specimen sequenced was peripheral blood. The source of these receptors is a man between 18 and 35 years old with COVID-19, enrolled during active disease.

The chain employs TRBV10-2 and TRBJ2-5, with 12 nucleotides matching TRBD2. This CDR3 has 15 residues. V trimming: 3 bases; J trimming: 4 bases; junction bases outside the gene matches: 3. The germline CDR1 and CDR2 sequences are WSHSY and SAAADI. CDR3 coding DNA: TGCGCCAGCAGTGACACGGGACTAGCGGGAGAGACCCAGTACTTC. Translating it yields CASSDTGLAGETQYF.

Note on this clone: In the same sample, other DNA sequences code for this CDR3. CDR3 DNA sequence: TGCAGCGTTGCTCAGGACTATGGCTACACCTTC. Translated: CSVAQDYGYTF. This sequence joins TRBV29-1 and TRBJ1-2, with unresolved D. The CDR3 contains 11 residues. The V gene's germline CDR1 is SQVTM and CDR2 ANQGSEA. V was shortened by 4 bases and J by 3 bases, with 6 bases between the two germline ends.

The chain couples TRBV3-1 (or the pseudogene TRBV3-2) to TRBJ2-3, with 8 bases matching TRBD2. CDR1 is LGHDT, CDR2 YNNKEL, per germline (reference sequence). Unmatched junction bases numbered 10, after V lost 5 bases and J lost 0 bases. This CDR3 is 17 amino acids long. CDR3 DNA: TGTGCCAGCAGCTTCCTACCCGGGACTAGAAGCACAGATACGCAGTATTTT. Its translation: CASSFLPGTRSTDTQYF.